What follows is one T cell receptor beta chain and its context. The V gene lost 3 bases and the J gene lost 6 bases, with 8 bases spanning the gap. The CDR3 sequence is 12 residues long. The germline CDR1 and CDR2 sequences are LGHDT and YNNKEL (reference sequence). This specimen comes from a study of blood T cell repertoires in COVID-19. Profiling relied on immunoSEQ multiplex PCR, and the TCRdb table lists in-frame clones only, not all of them. The sample has about 270,000 clones; 65% to 90% are singletons. Specimen: peripheral blood. The sequence was obtained from a woman aged 55-69 years with active or convalescent COVID-19. V is TRBV3-1 (or the pseudogene TRBV3-2) and J is TRBJ1-1; possible D gene TRBD1, 5 bases. The DNA for the CDR3 is TGTGCCAGCAGCCAGCGGGGCGCTGAAGCTTTCTTT. It encodes CASSQRGAEAFF.